This TCR beta chain was captured in a study of cytomegalovirus exposure and HLA in healthy donors. Study-level findings and limits: Altogether, some 170 TCR beta chains were recorded as cytomegalovirus-associated. Productive rates of about 90% or about 30% were seen for most TCR beta V segments in an earlier analysis. Sequencing artifact likely explains a cluster of highly shared sequence variants. Many donors carried some public TCRs, although rarity characterized most TCR sequences.

PCR used 60 Vbeta primers and 13 Jbeta primers. Only in-frame clones appear in the TCRdb table, and some are missing; sequencing was by immunoSEQ multiplex PCR. Of some 67,000 clones listed, around 80% are singletons. The CDR3 contains 14 residues. Germline-derived CDR1 and CDR2 are LNHDA and SQIVND (reference sequence). For this clone: Its matching antigen is unknown.

The V call is TRBV19, the J call TRBJ2-5, with 8 bases lining up with TRBD1. The DNA end is a closer match to TRBJ2-7, so the J assignment may be wrong. Sequencing used PBMCs. The source of this sequence is a man between 35 and 55 years old in good health and CMV-seronegative. CDR3 in amino acids: CASSSRTGPYEQYF. CDR3 in DNA: TGTGCCAGTAGTTCCCGGACAGGGCCCTACGAGCAGTACTTC.